This T cell receptor beta chain was sequenced in a study of identical twins. With template switching, a universal primer site was added, and the cDNA carried unique molecular identifiers. TCRdb re-derived calls from the 5' RACE reads in MiXCR, one entry per CDR3 protein. The data show around 1.7 million distinct CDR3 sequences, more than 30% seen once. At least ten counts were recorded for this clonotype. The length of the CDR3 is 14 residues. Trimming pared 1 base from V and 5 bases from J, leaving 10 bases between. Germline V gene data show CDR1 as SGHTA and CDR2 as FQGNSA. This sequence originates from a newborn girl in good health. The sequencing sample was made of cord blood. The rearrangement joins TRBV7-2 to TRBJ2-3; D remains unclear. The CDR3 protein is CASSLEGRQDTQYF. The DNA for the CDR3 is TGTGCCAGCAGCTTAGAGGGCCGGCAAGATACGCAGTATTTT.